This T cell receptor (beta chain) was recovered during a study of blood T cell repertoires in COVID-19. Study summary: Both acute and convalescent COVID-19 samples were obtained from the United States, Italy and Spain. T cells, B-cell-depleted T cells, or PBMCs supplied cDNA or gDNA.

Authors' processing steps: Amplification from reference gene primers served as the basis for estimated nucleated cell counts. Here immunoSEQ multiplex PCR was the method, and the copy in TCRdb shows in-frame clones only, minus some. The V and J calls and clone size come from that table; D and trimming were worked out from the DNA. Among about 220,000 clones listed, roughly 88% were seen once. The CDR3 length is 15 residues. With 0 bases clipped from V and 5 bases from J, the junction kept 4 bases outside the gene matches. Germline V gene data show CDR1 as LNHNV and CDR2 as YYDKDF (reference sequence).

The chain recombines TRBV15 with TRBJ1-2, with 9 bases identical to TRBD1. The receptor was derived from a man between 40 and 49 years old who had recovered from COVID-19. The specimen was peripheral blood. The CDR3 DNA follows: TGTGCCACCAGCAGAGAAACAGGGGGCCGGTATGGCTACACCTTC. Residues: CATSRETGGRYGYTF. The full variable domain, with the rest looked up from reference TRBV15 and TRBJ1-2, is DAMVIQNPRYQVTQFGKPVTLSCSQTLNHNVMYWYQQKSSQAPKLLFHYYDKDFNNEADTPDNFQSRRPNTSFCFLDIRSPGLGDTAMYLCATSRETGGRYGYTFGSGTRLTVV.